The clone carrying this T cell receptor (beta chain) was seen only a few times. The entry originates in a study of blood T cell repertoires in COVID-19. Per the original methods: Estimation of nucleated cell counts was performed using reference gene primer amplification. Produced via immunoSEQ multiplex PCR; TCRdb's table is partial and in-frame only. V and J calls and clone size come straight from that table; D and trimming were deduced from the DNA. The sample has some 74,000 clones; approximately 80% are singletons. This CDR3 is built from 13 residues. The germline V gene encodes CDR1 SGHAT and CDR2 FQNNGV. V lost 5 bases to trimming and J lost 5 bases; unmatched junction nucleotides: 5.

The chain is built from TRBV11-2 and TRBJ2-5; 7 bases line up with TRBD2. The sequencing sample was made of peripheral blood. This TCR derives from a human donor in a cohort sampled during active COVID-19. The CDR3 bases are TGTGCCAGCAGCCCTAGACTAGCTGAGACCCAGTACTTC. Translated: CASSPRLAETQYF.